Below, one T cell receptor beta chain is given with its context. What it binds is unknown. This entry is derived from a study of early T cells in non-severe SARS-CoV-2 infection. Study-level background: Sequenced material consisted of bulk RNA (from unsorted whole blood), and chains were unpaired.

Findings of the study overall: The VDJdb matching leaned toward anti-spike CD8 responses and overlooked private and CD4 specificities.

The TCR library protocol attached unique molecular identifiers to the individual cDNA molecules. TCRdb re-derived calls from the 5' RACE reads in MiXCR, one entry per CDR3 protein. The sample consists of tens of thousands of distinct CDR3 sequences, 12% of them appearing once. The specimen sequenced was whole blood. This receptor was identified in an adult who was a healthcare worker with PCR-confirmed SARS-CoV-2 infection or an uninfected control (not recorded which).

The CDR3 sequence: CASSLVRGRNEQFF. In nucleotides, the CDR3 is TGTGCCAGCAGCTTAGTACGGGGTAGGAATGAGCAGTTCTTC. The V call is TRBV7-9, the J call TRBJ2-1, with D possibly being TRBD2 (5 bases). Germline values: CDR1 SEHNR, CDR2 FQNEAQ (reference sequence). The germline V and J ends were trimmed by 1 base and 7 bases, with 11 bases remaining between them. The CDR3 runs to 14 residues.